The 8 T cell receptor beta chains presented below share a single source sample, sequenced in a study of T-cell memory formation after mild COVID-19. TCRdb itself ran the 5' RACE reads through MiXCR, one entry per CDR3 protein. The repertoire holds under 550,000 distinct CDR3 sequences, with over 15% as singletons. Sequencing input: PBMCs or a T cell subset sorted from them (not recorded which). All receptors come from a man aged 18 to 30 who had mild COVID-19 (a few samples of this study predate the infection). Cell type and time point are not known.

This clonotype was seen a few times. In nucleotides, the CDR3 is TGTGCCACCAGCGTAGTTTGGGGACGGGGGACCGGGGAGCTGTTTTTT. This translates into CATSVVWGRGTGELFF. The gene calls are TRBV15 and TRBJ2-2, with D possibly being TRBD2 (6 bases). V lost 5 bases, J lost 5 bases, and 18 bases lay in between. From germline, CDR1 is LNHNV and CDR2 YYDKDF (reference sequence). The CDR3 has 16 amino acids.

This clonotype was counted between two and nine times. This sequence joins TRBV5-5 and TRBJ2-7; possibly TRBD1 for D (6 bases). The CDR3 loop spans 16 amino acids. Germline CDR1 and CDR2: SGHKS and YYEKEE (reference sequence). V was cut by 2 bases and J by 2 bases, with 17 bases left in between. The CDR3 region has the DNA TGTGCCAGCAGCTTTTTCCTTGGTTACAGGGCCTACGAGCAGTACGTC. Its protein is CASSFFLGYRAYEQYV.

This clonotype was observed a handful of times. The V and J genes are TRBV4-3 and TRBJ2-3; D remains unclear. Deletions cut 3 bases from V and 5 bases from J, with 9 bases between. Germline-derived CDR1 and CDR2 are LGHNA and YSLEER. The CDR3 loop spans 13 amino acids. Here the CDR3 DNA reads TGCGCCAGCAGCCAGACTTTGGAAGATACGCAGTATTTT. Translated: CASSQTLEDTQYF.

This chain uses TRBV7-9 with TRBJ2-5; a weak D match, TRBD2 (5 bases). Deletions cut 6 bases from V and 9 bases from J, with 17 bases between. The germline CDR1 and CDR2 sequences are SEHNR and FQNEAQ (reference sequence). The CDR3 is 13 amino acids. Here the CDR3 DNA reads TGTGCCAGCAGTCCACCGGGAACGATGCCCCAGTACTTC. Its translation: CASSPPGTMPQYF. Looking up the rest from reference TRBV7-9 and TRBJ2-5 gives the full variable domain: DTGVSQNPRHKITKRGQNVTFRCDPISEHNRLYWYRQTLGQGPEFLTYFQNEAQLEKSRLLSDRFSAERPKGSFSTLEIQRTEQGDSAMYLCASSPPGTMPQYFGPGTRLLVL.

As concerns this clonotype: At one of its ends the junction is not consistent with the germline gene, which may arise from a read error. The chain is built from TRBV4-1 and TRBJ1-1; D gene unclear. Germline V gives CDR1 MGHRA, CDR2 YSYEKL. The CDR3 loop spans 15 amino acids. CDR3 sequence: CASRQEPDLNTEAFF. The CDR3 DNA reads TGCGCCAGCAGACAAGAACCCGACTTGAACACTGAAGCTTTCTTT.

This clonotype has just a few counts. CDR3: CASSPQEAYGYTF. The DNA of the CDR3 is TGTGCCAGCTCACCGCAGGAAGCTTATGGCTACACCTTC. The chain carries TRBV18 and TRBJ1-2, with D unclear. Between the trimmed V and J ends, which lost 3 bases and 5 bases, there was a span of 10 bases. Germline V gene data show CDR1 as KGHSH and CDR2 as LQKENI. This CDR3 has 13 residues.

The V gene is TRBV18, the J gene TRBJ1-1, with D unresolved. V shed 4 bases and J shed 1 base, with 13 bases lying between them. Germline V gene lookup returns CDR1 KGHSH and CDR2 LQKENI. The CDR3 has 15 residues. The CDR3 loop reads CASSLNGGENTEAFF. The CDR3 DNA reads TGTGCCAGCTCACTTAACGGCGGGGAGAACACTGAAGCTTTCTTT.

This clonotype showed up just a few times. The V gene is TRBV4-2, the J gene TRBJ2-7; D perhaps matches TRBD1 (5 bases). This CDR3 is 14 amino acids long. The germline V gene has CDR1 LGHNA and CDR2 YNFKEQ. Trimming pared 0 bases from V and 4 bases from J, leaving 10 bases between. CDR3 residues: CASSQDRVDYEQYF. In DNA, the CDR3 is TGTGCCAGCAGCCAAGACAGGGTCGATTACGAGCAGTACTTC.